Following are 5 T cell receptor beta chains from one sample sequenced in a study of control samples from healthy donors and cancer patients. The assay was immunoSEQ multiplex PCR, and TCRdb's table has in-frame clones only and misses some. There are some 150,000 clones in the sample; just over 95% occur only once, and 0.95% to 1.1% lies in the top ten. The sample was blood. The source of these receptors is a woman aged 25 to 39 in good health.

This rearrangement joins TRBV30 to TRBJ2-4, with D possibly being TRBD2 (6 bases). Germline V gene lookup returns CDR1 GTSNPN and CDR2 SVGIG (reference sequence). Between the trimmed V and J ends, which lost 0 bases and 1 base, there was a span of 13 bases. CDR3 length equals 16 residues. CDR3 in DNA: TGTGCCTGGAGTGTCCCCCTGGCGGGGGCCAAAAACATTCAGTACTTC. Protein product: CAWSVPLAGAKNIQYF.

This rearrangement joins TRBV6-5 to TRBJ2-3, with 7 bases lining up with TRBD2. V was pared by 0 bases and J by 2 bases, with 5 bases of the junction left unmatched. This CDR3 is built from 16 residues. CDR1 and CDR2 (germline): MNHEY, SVGAGI. Here the CDR3 reads CASSYSGGPNTDTQYF. The CDR3 DNA follows: TGTGCCAGCAGTTACTCGGGAGGGCCAAACACAGATACGCAGTATTTT.

This chain connects TRBV28 to TRBJ1-1; tentative D call: TRBD1 (5 bases). Deletions cut 3 bases from V and 2 bases from J, with 10 bases between. The CDR3 spans 14 residues. The germline gives CDR1 MDHEN, CDR2 SYDVKM. The CDR3 is CASSLAGSNTEAFF. The CDR3 DNA is TGTGCCAGCAGTTTGGCAGGGTCAAACACTGAAGCTTTCTTT.

The chain carries TRBV18 and TRBJ1-1, with TRBD1 identical over 8 bases. Germline-derived CDR1 and CDR2 are KGHSH and LQKENI. Unmatched junction bases numbered 6, after V lost 2 bases and J lost 4 bases. This CDR3 has 15 residues. CDR3 in amino acids: CASSPETGVSTEAFF. The CDR3 nucleotides are TGTGCCAGCTCACCAGAGACAGGGGTAAGCACTGAAGCTTTCTTT. Looking up the rest from reference TRBV18 and TRBJ1-1 gives the full variable domain: NAGVMQNPRHLVRRRGQEARLRCSPMKGHSHVYWYRQLPEEGLKFMVYLQKENIIDESGMPKERFSAEFPKEGPSILRIQQVVRGDSAAYFCASSPETGVSTEAFFGQGTRLTVV.

The chain recombines TRBV6-6 with TRBJ1-4; perhaps TRBD1 as D (5 bases). Germline-derived CDR1 and CDR2 are MNHNY and SVGAGI (reference sequence). Trimming left V 5 bases short and J 2 bases short, with 18 bases between. This CDR3 contains 17 residues. CDR3 DNA sequence: TGTGCCAGCAGTCCCATGTGGGGCAGTTCTACTAATGAAAAACTGTTTTTT. This sequence encodes CASSPMWGSSTNEKLFF.